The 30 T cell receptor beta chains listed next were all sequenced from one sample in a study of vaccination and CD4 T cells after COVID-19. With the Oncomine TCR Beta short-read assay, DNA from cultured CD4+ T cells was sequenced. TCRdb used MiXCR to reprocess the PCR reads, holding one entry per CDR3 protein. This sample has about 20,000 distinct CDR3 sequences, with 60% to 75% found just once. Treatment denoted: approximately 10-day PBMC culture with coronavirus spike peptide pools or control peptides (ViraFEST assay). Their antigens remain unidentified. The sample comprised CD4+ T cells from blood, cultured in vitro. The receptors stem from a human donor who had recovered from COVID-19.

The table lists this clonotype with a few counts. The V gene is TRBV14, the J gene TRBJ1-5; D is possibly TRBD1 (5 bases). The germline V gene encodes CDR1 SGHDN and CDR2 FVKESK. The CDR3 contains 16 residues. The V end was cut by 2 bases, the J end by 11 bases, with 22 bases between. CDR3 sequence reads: CASSQPSDSPLRAQHF. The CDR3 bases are TGTGCCAGCAGCCAACCAAGCGACAGCCCGCTCAGGGCCCAGCATTTT.

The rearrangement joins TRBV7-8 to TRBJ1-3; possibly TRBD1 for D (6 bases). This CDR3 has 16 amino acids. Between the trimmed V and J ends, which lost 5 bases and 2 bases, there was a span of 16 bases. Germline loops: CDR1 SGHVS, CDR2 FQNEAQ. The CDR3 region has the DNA TGTGCCAGCAGCATATCGGACAGCATTGCTGGAAACACCATATATTTT. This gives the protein CASSISDSIAGNTIYF.

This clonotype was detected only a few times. Here the CDR3 reads CASSHPSGEAFF. CDR3 bases: TGTGCCAGCAGCCATCCCTCGGGTGAAGCTTTCTTT. The chain uses TRBV7-2 and TRBJ1-1; D unclear. CDR3 size: 12 residues. CDR1 and CDR2 from the germline V gene are SGHTA and FQGNSA. Trimming pared 5 bases from V and 7 bases from J, leaving 11 bases between.

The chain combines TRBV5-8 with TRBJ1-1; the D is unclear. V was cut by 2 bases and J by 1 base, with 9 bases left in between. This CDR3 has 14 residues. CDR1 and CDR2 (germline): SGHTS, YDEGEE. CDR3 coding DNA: TGTGCCAGCAGCTTTAGACTCCAGAACACTGAAGCTTTCTTT. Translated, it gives CASSFRLQNTEAFF.

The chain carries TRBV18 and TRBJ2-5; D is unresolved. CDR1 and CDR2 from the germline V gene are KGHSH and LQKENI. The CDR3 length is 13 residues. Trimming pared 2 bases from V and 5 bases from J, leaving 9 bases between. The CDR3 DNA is TGTGCCAGCTCACCAGGGCTCGGTGAGACCCAGTACTTC. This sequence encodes CASSPGLGETQYF.

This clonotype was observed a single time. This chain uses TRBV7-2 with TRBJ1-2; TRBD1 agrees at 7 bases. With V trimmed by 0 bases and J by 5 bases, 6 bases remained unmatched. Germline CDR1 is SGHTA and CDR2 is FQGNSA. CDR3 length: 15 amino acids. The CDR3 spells CASSLARGQQYGYTF. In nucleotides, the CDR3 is TGTGCCAGCAGCTTAGCGAGGGGACAGCAGTATGGCTACACCTTC. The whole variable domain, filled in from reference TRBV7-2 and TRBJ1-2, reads GAGVSQSPSNKVTEKGKDVELRCDPISGHTALYWYRQSLGQGLEFLIYFQGNSAPDKSGLPSDRFSAERTGGSVSTLTIQRTQQEDSAVYLCASSLARGQQYGYTFGSGTRLTVV.

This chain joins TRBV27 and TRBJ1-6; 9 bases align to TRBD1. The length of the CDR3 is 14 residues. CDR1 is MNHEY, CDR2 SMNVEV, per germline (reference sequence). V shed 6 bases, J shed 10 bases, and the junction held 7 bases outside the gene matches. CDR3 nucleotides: TGTGCCAGCAGCCCGGACAGGGGCGCGTCACCCCTCCACTTT. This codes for CASSPDRGASPLHF.

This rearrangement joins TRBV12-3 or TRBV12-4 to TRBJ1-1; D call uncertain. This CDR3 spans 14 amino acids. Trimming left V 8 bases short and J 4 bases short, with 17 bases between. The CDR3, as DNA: TGTGCCAGCGTTCCGACGGGCCCTAGCACTGAAGCTTTCTTT. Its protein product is CASVPTGPSTEAFF.

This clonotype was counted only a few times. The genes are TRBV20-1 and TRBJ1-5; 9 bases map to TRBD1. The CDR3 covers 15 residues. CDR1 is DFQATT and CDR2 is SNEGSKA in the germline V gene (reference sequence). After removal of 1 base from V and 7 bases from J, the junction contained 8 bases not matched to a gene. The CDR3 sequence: CSARGGDRGIQPQHF. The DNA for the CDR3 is TGCAGTGCTAGAGGAGGAGACAGGGGGATCCAGCCCCAGCATTTT.

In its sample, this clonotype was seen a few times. CDR3 region: CASSIVPGQPQHF. The CDR3 coding sequence is TGTGCCAGTAGTATAGTCCCGGGTCAGCCCCAGCATTTT. The V gene is TRBV19, the J gene TRBJ1-5; unclear D gene. The CDR3 sequence is 13 residues long. Per germline, CDR1 LNHDA and CDR2 SQIVND (reference sequence). V was clipped by 1 base and J by 6 bases, with 7 bases between them.

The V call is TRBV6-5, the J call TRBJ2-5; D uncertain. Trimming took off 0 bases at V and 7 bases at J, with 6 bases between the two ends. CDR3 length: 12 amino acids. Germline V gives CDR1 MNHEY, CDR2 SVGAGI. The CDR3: CASSYSEGTQYF. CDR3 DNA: TGTGCCAGCAGTTACTCGGAAGGGACCCAGTACTTC.

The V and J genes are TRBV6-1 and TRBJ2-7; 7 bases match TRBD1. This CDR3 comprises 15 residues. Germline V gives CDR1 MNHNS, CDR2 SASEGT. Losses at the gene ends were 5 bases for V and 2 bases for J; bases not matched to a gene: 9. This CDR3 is CASSRSGTATYEQYF. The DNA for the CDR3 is TGTGCCAGCAGTAGGTCCGGGACAGCGACCTACGAGCAGTACTTC.

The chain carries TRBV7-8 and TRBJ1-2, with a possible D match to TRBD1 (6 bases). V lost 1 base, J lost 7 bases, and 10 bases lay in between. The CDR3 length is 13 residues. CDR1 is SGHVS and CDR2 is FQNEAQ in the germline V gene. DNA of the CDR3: TGTGCCAGCAGCTTAGACAGGGCTCGTGGCTACACCTTC. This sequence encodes CASSLDRARGYTF.

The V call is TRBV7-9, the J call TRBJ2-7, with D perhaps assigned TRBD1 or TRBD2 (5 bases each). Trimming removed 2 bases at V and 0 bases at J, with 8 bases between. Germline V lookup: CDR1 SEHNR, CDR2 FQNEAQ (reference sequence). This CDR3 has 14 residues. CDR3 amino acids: CASSLSGGSYEQYF. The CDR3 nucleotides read TGTGCCAGCAGCTTAAGTGGGGGCTCCTACGAGCAGTACTTC.

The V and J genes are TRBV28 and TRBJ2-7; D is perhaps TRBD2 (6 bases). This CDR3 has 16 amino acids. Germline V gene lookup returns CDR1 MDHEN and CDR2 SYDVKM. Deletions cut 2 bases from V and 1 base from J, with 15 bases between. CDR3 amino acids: CASSLTSGSLSYEQYF. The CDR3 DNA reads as TGTGCCAGCAGTTTAACGAGCGGGTCCCTTTCCTACGAGCAGTACTTC.

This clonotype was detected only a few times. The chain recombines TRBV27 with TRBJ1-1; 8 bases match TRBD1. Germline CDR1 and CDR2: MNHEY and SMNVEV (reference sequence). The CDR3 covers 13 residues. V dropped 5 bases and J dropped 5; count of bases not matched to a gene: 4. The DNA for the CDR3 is TGTGCCAGCAGTATCTACAGGGGGACTGAAGCTTTCTTT. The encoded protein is CASSIYRGTEAFF.

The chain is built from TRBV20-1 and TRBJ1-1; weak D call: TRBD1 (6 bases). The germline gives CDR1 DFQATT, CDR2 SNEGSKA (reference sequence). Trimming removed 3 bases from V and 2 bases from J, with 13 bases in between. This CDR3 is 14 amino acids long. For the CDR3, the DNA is TGCAGTGCTAGGGGGGCGCGGCACAACACTGAAGCTTTCTTT. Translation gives CSARGARHNTEAFF.

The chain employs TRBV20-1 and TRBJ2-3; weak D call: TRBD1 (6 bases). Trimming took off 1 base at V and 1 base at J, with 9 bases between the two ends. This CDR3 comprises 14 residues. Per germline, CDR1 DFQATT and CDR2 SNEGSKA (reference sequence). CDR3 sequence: CSARAAGGTDTQYF. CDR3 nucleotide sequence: TGCAGTGCTAGAGCGGCAGGGGGCACAGATACGCAGTATTTT.

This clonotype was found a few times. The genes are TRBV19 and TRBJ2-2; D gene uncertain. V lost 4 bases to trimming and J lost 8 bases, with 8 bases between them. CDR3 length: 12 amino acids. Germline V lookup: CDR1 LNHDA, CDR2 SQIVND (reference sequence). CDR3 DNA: TGTGCCAGTAGTACCCCCGCAGGGGAGCTGTTTTTT. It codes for CASSTPAGELFF.

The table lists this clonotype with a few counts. CDR3 sequence: CASSQNTNSPLHF. As DNA, the CDR3 is TGTGCCAGCAGCCAGAATACGAATTCACCCCTCCACTTT. The rearrangement uses TRBV7-9 and TRBJ1-6, with no clear D. V was cut by 5 bases and J by 7 bases, with 9 bases left in between. The germline CDR1 and CDR2 sequences are SEHNR and FQNEAQ (reference sequence). CDR3 size: 13 residues.

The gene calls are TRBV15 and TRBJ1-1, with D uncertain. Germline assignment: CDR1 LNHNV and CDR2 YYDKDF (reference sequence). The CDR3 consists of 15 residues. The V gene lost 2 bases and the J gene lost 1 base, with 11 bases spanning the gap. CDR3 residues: CATSRYGWENTEAFF. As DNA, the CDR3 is TGTGCCACCAGCAGATATGGATGGGAGAACACTGAAGCTTTCTTT.

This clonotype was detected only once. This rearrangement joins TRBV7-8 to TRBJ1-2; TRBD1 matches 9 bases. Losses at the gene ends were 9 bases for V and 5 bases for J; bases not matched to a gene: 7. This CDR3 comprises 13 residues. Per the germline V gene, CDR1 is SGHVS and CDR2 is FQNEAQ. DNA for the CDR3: TGTGCCAGTACCACAGGGGGCGCTTATGGCTACACCTTC. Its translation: CASTTGGAYGYTF.

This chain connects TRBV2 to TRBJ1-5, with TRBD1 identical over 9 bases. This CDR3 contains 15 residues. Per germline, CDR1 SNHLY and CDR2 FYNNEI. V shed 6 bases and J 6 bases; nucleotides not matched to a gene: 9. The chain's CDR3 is CASRAGTGFIQPQHF. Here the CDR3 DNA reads TGTGCCAGCAGGGCCGGGACAGGGTTTATTCAGCCCCAGCATTTT. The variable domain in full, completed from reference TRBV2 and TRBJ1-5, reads EPEVTQTPSHQVTQMGQEVILRCVPISNHLYFYWYRQILGQKVEFLVSFYNNEISEKSEIFDDQFSVERPDGSNFTLKIRSTKLEDSAMYFCASRAGTGFIQPQHFGDGTRLSIL.

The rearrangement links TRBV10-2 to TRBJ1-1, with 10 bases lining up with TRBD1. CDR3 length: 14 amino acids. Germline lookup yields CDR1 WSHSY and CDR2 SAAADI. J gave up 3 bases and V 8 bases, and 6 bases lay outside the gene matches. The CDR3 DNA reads TGCGCCAGCGCTAGACAGGGGGCGGACACTGAAGCTTTCTTT. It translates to CASARQGADTEAFF.

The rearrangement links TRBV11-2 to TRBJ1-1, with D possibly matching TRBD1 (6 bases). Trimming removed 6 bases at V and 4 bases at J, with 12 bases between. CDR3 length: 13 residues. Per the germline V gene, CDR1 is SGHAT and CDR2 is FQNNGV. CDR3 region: CASRQGRFTEAFF. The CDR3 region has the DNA TGTGCCAGCAGACAGGGTCGGTTCACTGAAGCTTTCTTT.

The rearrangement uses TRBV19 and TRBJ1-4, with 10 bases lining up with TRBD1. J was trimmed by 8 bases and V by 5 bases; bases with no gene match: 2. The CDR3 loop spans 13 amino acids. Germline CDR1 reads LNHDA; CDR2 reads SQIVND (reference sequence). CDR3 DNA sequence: TGTGCCAGTAGTGGACAGGGGGACGAAAAACTGTTTTTT. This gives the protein CASSGQGDEKLFF.

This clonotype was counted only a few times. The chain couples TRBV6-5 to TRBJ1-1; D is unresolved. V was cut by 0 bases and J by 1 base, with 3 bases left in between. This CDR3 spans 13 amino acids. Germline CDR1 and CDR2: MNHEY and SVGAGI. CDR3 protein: CASSYSQNTEAFF. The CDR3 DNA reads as TGTGCCAGCAGTTACTCACAGAACACTGAAGCTTTCTTT.

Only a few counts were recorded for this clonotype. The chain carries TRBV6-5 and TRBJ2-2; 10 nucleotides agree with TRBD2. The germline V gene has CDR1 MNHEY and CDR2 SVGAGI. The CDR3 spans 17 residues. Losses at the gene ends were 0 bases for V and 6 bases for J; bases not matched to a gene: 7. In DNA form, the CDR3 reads TGTGCCAGCAGTTACTCGATTCTAGCGGGGGACTCCGGGGAGCTGTTTTTT. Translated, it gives CASSYSILAGDSGELFF.

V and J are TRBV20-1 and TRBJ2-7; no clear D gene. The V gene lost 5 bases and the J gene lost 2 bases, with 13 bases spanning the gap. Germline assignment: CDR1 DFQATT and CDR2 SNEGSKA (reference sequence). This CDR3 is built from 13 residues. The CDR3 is CSAEDLGTYEQYF. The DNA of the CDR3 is TGCAGTGCTGAAGATCTGGGGACCTACGAGCAGTACTTC.

CDR3 amino acids: CSARESRTGELFF. In DNA form, the CDR3 reads TGCAGCGCCCGGGAATCACGGACCGGGGAGCTGTTTTTT. V is TRBV29-1 and J is TRBJ2-2; possibly TRBD2 for D (5 bases). Germline-derived CDR1 and CDR2 are SQVTM and ANQGSEA. V was pared by 7 bases and J by 5 bases, with 14 bases between. This CDR3 spans 13 amino acids.